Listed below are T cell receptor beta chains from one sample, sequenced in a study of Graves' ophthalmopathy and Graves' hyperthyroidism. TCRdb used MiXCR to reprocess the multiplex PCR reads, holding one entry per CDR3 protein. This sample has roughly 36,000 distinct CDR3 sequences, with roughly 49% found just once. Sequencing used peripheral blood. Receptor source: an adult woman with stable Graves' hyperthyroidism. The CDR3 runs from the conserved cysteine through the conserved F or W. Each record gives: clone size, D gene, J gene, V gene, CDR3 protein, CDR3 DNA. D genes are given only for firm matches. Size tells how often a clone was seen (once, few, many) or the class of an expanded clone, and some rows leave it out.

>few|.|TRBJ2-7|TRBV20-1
CSASRQLSYEQYF
TGCAGTGCTTCGAGACAGCTGTCCTACGAGCAGTACTTC
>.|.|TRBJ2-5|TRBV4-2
CASSFRREETQYF
TGTGCCAGCAGTTTCCGCAGGGAGGAGACCCAGTACTTC
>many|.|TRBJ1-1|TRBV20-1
CSALFRTGQTEAFF
TGCAGTGCACTCTTTCGTACAGGACAGACTGAAGCTTTCTTT
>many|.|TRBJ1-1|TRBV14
CASSLPRAPMGNTEAFF
TGTGCCAGCAGCCTACCTCGGGCCCCTATGGGGAACACTGAAGCTTTCTTT
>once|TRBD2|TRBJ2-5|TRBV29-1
CSVLAGVGGTQYF
TGCAGCGTCTTAGCGGGAGTTGGAGGGACCCAGTACTTC
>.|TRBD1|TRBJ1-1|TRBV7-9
CASSPPGTGGRNTEAFF
TGTGCCAGCAGCCCCCCCGGGACAGGGGGGAGGAACACTGAAGCTTTCTTT
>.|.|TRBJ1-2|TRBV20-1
CSAPRQDDYGYTF
TGCAGTGCCCCTAGACAGGACGACTATGGCTACACCTTC
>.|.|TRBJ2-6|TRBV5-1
CASSLHLTGANVLTF
TGCGCCAGCAGCTTGCACTTGACTGGGGCCAACGTCCTGACTTTC
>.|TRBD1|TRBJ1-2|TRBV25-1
CASSPRTGGYGYTF
TGTGCCAGCAGTCCACGGACAGGGGGCTATGGCTACACCTTC
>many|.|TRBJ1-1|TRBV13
CASSLGRYTEAFF
TGTGCCAGCAGCTTAGGCCGGTACACTGAAGCTTTCTTT
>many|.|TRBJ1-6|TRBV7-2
CASRTRVETYNSPLHF
TGTGCCAGCAGAACCAGGGTTGAGACCTATAATTCACCCCTCCACTTT
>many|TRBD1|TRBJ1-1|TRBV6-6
CASSYSPDRRRGAEAFF
TGTGCCAGCAGTTACTCCCCGGACAGGCGGAGAGGCGCTGAAGCTTTCTTT
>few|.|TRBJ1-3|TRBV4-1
CASSGDTTGNTIYF
TGCGCCAGCAGCGGTGACACGACTGGAAACACCATATATTTT
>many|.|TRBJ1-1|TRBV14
CASSQIGLNTEAFF
TGTGCCAGCAGCCAAATTGGACTGAACACTGAAGCTTTCTTT
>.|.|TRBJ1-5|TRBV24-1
CATSDSRARSQPQHF
TGTGCCACCAGTGATTCAAGGGCTCGGAGTCAGCCCCAGCATTTT
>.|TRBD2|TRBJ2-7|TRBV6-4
CASSPGLAGVYEQYF
TGTGCCAGCAGTCCCGGACTAGCGGGAGTCTACGAGCAGTACTTC
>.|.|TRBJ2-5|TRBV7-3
CASSPTTGTQYF
TGTGCCAGCAGCCCGACGACAGGGACCCAGTACTTC
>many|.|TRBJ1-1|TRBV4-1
CASSRSSLNTEAFF
TGCGCCAGCAGCCGGTCCTCTCTGAACACTGAAGCTTTCTTT
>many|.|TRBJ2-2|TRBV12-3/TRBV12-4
CASSFGDKHTGELFF
TGTGCCAGCAGTTTCGGGGACAAACACACCGGGGAGCTGTTTTTT
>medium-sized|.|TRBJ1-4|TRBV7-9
CASSFGATATNEKLFF
TGTGCCAGCAGCTTCGGGGCTACCGCAACTAATGAAAAACTGTTTTTT
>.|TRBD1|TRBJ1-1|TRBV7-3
CASSPRTGSTEAFF
TGTGCCAGCAGCCCAAGGACAGGGAGCACTGAAGCTTTCTTT
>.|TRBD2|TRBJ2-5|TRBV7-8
CASSFGLAGDRETQYF
TGTGCCAGCAGCTTCGGACTAGCGGGAGATCGAGAGACCCAGTACTTC
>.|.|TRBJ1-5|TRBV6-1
CASSEVNYQPQHF
TGTGCCAGCAGTGAAGTCAACTATCAGCCCCAGCATTTT
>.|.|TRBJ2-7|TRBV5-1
CASTKAQGDGLEQYF
TGCGCCAGCACAAAAGCACAGGGAGATGGCCTCGAGCAGTACTTC
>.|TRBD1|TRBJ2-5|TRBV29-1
CSVDRVKTQYF
TGCAGCGTCGACAGGGTGAAGACCCAGTACTTC
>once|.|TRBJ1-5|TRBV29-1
CSVRGDGQPQHF
TGCAGCGTGAGGGGGGATGGGCAGCCCCAGCATTTT
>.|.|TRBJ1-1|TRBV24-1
CATSAADGGEAFF
TGTGCCACCAGTGCCGCCGACGGGGGGGAAGCTTTCTTT
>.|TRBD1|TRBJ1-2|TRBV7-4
CASSLDLIGTGGASGYTF
TGTGCCAGCAGCTTAGACCTCATCGGGACAGGGGGCGCATCTGGCTACACCTTC
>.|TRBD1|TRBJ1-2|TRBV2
CAGRGGGSGYTF
TGTGCCGGCAGAGGAGGGGGCTCCGGCTACACCTTC
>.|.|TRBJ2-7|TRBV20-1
CSASVGGTNRGEQYF
TGCAGTGCTAGCGTTGGGGGGACCAATCGTGGCGAGCAGTACTTC
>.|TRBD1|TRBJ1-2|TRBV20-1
CSAPNTDRGRGTF
TGCAGTGCCCCCAACACGGACAGGGGGCGAGGCACCTTC
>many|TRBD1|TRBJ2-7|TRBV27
CASSLGDSTYEQYF
TGTGCCAGCAGTTTGGGGGACAGTACCTACGAGCAGTACTTC
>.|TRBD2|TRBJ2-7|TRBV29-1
CSDGGNPYEQYF
TGCAGCGACGGGGGGAATCCCTACGAGCAGTACTTC
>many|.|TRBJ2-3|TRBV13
CASSFRKLMTDTQYF
TGTGCCAGCAGCTTCCGGAAACTAATGACAGATACGCAGTATTTT
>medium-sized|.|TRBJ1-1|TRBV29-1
CSVETGLANTEAFF
TGCAGCGTTGAAACGGGTTTGGCGAACACTGAAGCTTTCTTT
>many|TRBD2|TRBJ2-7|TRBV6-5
CASSQPPSGGPYEQYF
TGTGCCAGCAGTCAGCCCCCTAGCGGGGGTCCCTACGAGCAGTACTTC
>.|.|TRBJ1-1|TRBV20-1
CSAASGGLMNTEALF
TGCAGTGCCGCGAGCGGGGGGCTCATGAACACTGAAGCTCTCTTT
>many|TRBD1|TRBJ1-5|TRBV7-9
CASSFGTGAFNQPQHF
TGTGCCAGCAGCTTCGGGACAGGGGCCTTCAATCAGCCCCAGCATTTT
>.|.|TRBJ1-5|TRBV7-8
CASSLTLWGPQHF
TGTGCCAGCAGCTTAACCTTGTGGGGGCCCCAGCATTTT
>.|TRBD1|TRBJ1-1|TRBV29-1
CSADRGCGTEAFF
TGCAGCGCTGACAGGGGGTGCGGCACTGAAGCTTTCTTT
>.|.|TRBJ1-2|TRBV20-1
CSARVQAENGYTF
TGCAGTGCTAGAGTACAGGCAGAAAATGGCTACACCTTC
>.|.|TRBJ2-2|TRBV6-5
CASSTQLVATTGELPF
TGTGCCAGCAGTACTCAACTAGTTGCGACCACCGGGGAGCTGCCTTTT
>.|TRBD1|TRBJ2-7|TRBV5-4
CASSRTGASYEQYF
TGTGCCAGCAGCCGTACAGGGGCCTCCTACGAGCAGTACTTC
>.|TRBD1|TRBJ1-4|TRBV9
CASSEGTATNEKLFF
TGTGCCAGCAGCGAGGGGACAGCAACTAATGAAAAACTGTTTTTT
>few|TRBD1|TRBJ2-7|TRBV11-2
CASSLTGGLYEQYF
TGTGCCAGCAGCTTAACAGGGGGCCTCTACGAGCAGTACTTC
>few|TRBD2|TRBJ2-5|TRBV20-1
CSARTSGRAVETQYF
TGCAGTGCTAGGACTAGCGGGAGGGCCGTAGAGACCCAGTACTTC
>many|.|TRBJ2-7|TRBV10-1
CAIPLGECDREGSYEQYF
TGCGCCATTCCCCTCGGGGAATGTGACAGGGAGGGATCCTACGAGCAGTACTTC
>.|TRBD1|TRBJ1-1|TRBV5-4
CASSFKDRGNTEAFF
TGTGCCAGCAGCTTTAAGGACAGGGGGAACACTGAAGCTTTCTTT
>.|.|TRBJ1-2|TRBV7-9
CASSPQVGYGYTF
TGTGCCAGCAGCCCTCAAGTAGGCTATGGCTACACCTTC
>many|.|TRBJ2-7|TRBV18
CASSLQDYEQYF
TGTGCCAGCTCACTACAAGATTACGAGCAGTACTTC
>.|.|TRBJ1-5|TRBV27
CASSRTALSNQPQHF
TGTGCCAGCAGTAGGACAGCCTTGAGCAATCAGCCCCAGCATTTT
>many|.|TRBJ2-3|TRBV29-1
CSSRGLTSTDTQYF
TGCAGCTCCCGGGGTCTTACCTCGACAGATACGCAGTATTTT